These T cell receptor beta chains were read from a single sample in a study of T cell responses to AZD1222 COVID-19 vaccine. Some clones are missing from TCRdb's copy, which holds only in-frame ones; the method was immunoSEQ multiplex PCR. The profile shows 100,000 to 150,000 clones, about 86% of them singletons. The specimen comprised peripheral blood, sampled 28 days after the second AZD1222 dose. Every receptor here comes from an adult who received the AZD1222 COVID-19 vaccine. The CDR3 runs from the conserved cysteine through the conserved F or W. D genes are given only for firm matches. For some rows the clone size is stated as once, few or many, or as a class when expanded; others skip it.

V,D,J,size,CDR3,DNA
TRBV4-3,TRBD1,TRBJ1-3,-,CASSRDSSSGNTIYF,TGCGCCAGCAGTCGGGACAGTTCCTCTGGAAACACCATATATTTT
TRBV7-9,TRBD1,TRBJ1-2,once,CASSSFTGDGYTF,TGTGCCAGCAGCTCATTTACAGGGGATGGCTACACCTTC
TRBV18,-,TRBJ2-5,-,CASSPTTQETQYF,TGTGCCAGCTCACCGACAACTCAAGAGACCCAGTACTTC
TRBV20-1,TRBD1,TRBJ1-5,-,CSASRSLTGGNQPQHF,TGCAGTGCTAGTAGATCTTTGACAGGGGGAAATCAGCCCCAGCATTTT
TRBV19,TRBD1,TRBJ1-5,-,CASSIGSDRRQPQHF,TGTGCCAGTAGTATAGGGTCGGACAGGCGTCAGCCCCAGCATTTT
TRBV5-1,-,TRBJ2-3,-,CASSLTGRTSTDTQYF,TGCGCCAGCAGCTTGACAGGGAGAACTAGCACAGATACGCAGTATTTT
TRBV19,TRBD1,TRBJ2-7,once,CASRRTGAYEQYF,TGTGCCAGTAGGAGGACAGGGGCCTACGAGCAGTACTTC
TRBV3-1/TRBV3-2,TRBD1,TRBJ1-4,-,CASSSQQGSAGAEKLFF,TGTGCCAGCAGCTCACAACAGGGGAGTGCGGGAGCTGAAAAACTGTTTTTT
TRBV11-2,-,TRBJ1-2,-,CASSPQQGNYGYTF,TGTGCCAGCAGCCCCCAACAGGGAAACTATGGCTACACCTTC
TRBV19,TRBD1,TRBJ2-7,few,CASSPRDRGYEQYF,TGTGCCAGTAGTCCCCGGGACAGAGGCTACGAGCAGTACTTC
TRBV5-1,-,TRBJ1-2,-,CASSLARGYGYTF,TGCGCCAGCAGCTTGGCCCGGGGTTACGGCTACACCTTC
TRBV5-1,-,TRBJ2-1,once,CARTAELDNEQFF,TGCGCCAGGACAGCGGAGCTGGACAATGAGCAGTTCTTC
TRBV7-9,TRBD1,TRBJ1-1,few,CASSHQTGAGVLAFF,TGTGCCAGCAGCCATCAAACAGGGGCCGGGGTGTTAGCTTTCTTT
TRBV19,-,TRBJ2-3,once,CASSISPGFGTDTQYF,TGTGCCAGTAGTATTTCCCCGGGGTTCGGCACAGATACGCAGTATTTT
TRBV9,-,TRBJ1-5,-,CASSPGTPNQPQHF,TGTGCCAGCAGCCCCGGTACCCCCAATCAGCCCCAGCATTTT
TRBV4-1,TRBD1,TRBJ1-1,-,CASSREGQGTEAFF,TGCGCCAGCAGCCGGGAGGGACAGGGCACTGAAGCTTTCTTT
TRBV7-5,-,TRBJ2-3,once,CVRSFPLAGDYTDTQYF,TGTGTCAGAAGCTTTCCTCTAGCGGGAGACTATACAGATACGCAGTATTTT
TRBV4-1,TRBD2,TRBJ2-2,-,CASSQGSRTSGSAGELFF,TGCGCCAGCAGCCAGGGGAGCAGGACTAGCGGGAGCGCCGGGGAGCTGTTTTTT
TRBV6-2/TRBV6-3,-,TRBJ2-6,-,CASSYDNSGANVLTF,TGTGCCAGCAGTTACGACAACTCTGGGGCCAACGTCCTGACTTTC
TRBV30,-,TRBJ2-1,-,CAWSRGGGGNEQFF,TGTGCCTGGAGTCGTGGGGGCGGGGGCAATGAGCAGTTCTTC
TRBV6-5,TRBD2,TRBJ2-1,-,CASSYSGREFNEQFF,TGTGCCAGCAGTTACTCGGGGCGGGAGTTCAATGAGCAGTTCTTC
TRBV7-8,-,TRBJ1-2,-,CASKDLRGRGSFYYGYTF,TGTGCCAGCAAGGACCTCCGAGGTAGAGGCAGCTTTTACTATGGCTACACCTTC
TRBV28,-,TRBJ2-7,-,CASKSGWYEQYF,TGTGCCAGCAAGTCGGGATGGTACGAGCAGTACTTC
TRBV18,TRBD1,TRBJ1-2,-,CASSPDREFGYTF,TGTGCCAGCTCACCGGACAGGGAGTTTGGCTACACCTTC
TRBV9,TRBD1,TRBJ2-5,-,CASSATGSLETQYF,TGTGCCAGCAGCGCGACAGGGAGTTTGGAGACCCAGTACTTC
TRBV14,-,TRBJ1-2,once,CASSQDPASRSYTF,TGTGCCAGCAGCCAAGACCCGGCTTCGAGGAGCTACACCTTC
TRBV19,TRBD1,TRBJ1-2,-,CASSLTGQTSYTF,TGTGCCAGTAGTTTAACGGGACAGACGAGCTACACCTTC
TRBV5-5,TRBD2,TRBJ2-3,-,CASSFGRAPDTQYF,TGTGCCAGCAGCTTCGGGAGGGCCCCAGATACGCAGTATTTT
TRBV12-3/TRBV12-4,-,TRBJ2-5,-,CASSYSETQYF,TGTGCCAGCAGTTATAGTGAGACCCAGTACTTC
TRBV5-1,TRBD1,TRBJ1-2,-,CASSFTGGGYGYTF,TGCGCCAGCAGCTTCACAGGGGGCGGGTATGGCTACACCTTC
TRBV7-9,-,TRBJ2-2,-,CASSGTIGGELFF,TGTGCCAGCAGCGGGACCATCGGCGGGGAGCTGTTTTTT
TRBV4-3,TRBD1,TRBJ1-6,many,CASSQVRTGNSPLHF,TGCGCCAGCAGCCAAGTTAGGACAGGGAATTCACCCCTCCACTTT